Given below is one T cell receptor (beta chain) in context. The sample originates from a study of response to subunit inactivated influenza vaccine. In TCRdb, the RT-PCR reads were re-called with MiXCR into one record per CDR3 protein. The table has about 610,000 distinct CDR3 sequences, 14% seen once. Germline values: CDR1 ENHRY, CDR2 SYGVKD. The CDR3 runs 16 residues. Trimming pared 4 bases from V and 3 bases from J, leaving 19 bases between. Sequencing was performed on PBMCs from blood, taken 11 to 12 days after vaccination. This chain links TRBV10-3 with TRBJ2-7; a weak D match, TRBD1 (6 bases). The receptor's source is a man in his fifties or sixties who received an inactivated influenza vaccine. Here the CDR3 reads CAISAAGVEWVYEQYF. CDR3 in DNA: TGTGCCATCAGTGCGGCAGGGGTGGAGTGGGTCTACGAGCAGTACTTC.